This entry lists 15 T cell receptor beta chains sequenced from one sample in a study of shared clonotypes between healthy human individuals. Repertoires were generated with immunoSEQ multiplex PCR, while TCRdb's copy carries only in-frame clones and drops some. This sample has about 2.1 million clones, with more than 85% found just once. Cells designated naive CD8 were CD45RO-negative and were positively selected for CCR7, with terminally differentiated effector memory CD45RA+ cells excluded. Material: naive CD8+ T cells from PBMCs. Every receptor here comes from a man younger than 30 in good health. Some clones in this sample may be carry-over from other donors' samples.

The rearrangement links TRBV11-2 to TRBJ1-1; no firm D call. CDR3 length equals 13 residues. Trimming took off 1 base at V and 9 bases at J, with 12 bases between the two ends. Germline CDR1 is SGHAT and CDR2 is FQNNGV. This CDR3 is CASSLVVKGKAFF. CDR3 DNA: TGTGCCAGCAGCTTAGTTGTAAAGGGTAAAGCTTTCTTT.

This clone was seen a single time. The chain links TRBV30 to TRBJ2-5, with a tentative D call TRBD1 (5 bases). From germline, CDR1 is GTSNPN and CDR2 SVGIG (reference sequence). Trimming removed 0 bases from V and 3 bases from J, with 11 bases in between. The CDR3 consists of 14 residues. The CDR3 bases are TGTGCCTGGAGTGTAGGGGCTGGGGAAGAGACCCAGTACTTC. Translated, it gives CAWSVGAGEETQYF. Full variable domain (remainder filled in from reference TRBV30 and TRBJ2-5): SQTIHQWPATLVQPVGSPLSLECTVEGTSNPNLYWYRQAAGRGLQLLFYSVGIGQISSEVPQNLSASRPQDRQFILSSKKLLLSDSGFYLCAWSVGAGEETQYFGPGTRLLVL.

This clone was seen once. The chain couples TRBV28 to TRBJ1-3, with D perhaps TRBD1 (5 bases). This CDR3 has 16 residues. Germline V gene lookup returns CDR1 MDHEN and CDR2 SYDVKM. V shed 3 bases and J shed 2 bases, with 14 bases lying between them. DNA for the CDR3: TGTGCCAGCAGTTTGGGACTCCTCCGAACTGGAAACACCATATATTTT. Protein sequence: CASSLGLLRTGNTIYF.

V is TRBV27 and J is TRBJ2-7, with a possible D match to TRBD2 (6 bases). Per the germline V gene, CDR1 is MNHEY and CDR2 is SMNVEV (reference sequence). V lost 5 bases and J 1 base, leaving 12 bases between the germline ends. This CDR3 is 14 amino acids long. CDR3 residues: CASSVAGTSYEQYF. DNA for the CDR3: TGTGCCAGCAGTGTAGCCGGGACTTCCTACGAGCAGTACTTC.

This clone was recorded once. The chain recombines TRBV7-9 with TRBJ2-5, with unresolved D. CDR1 and CDR2 (germline): SEHNR, FQNEAQ (reference sequence). The CDR3 covers 15 residues. Trimming took off 3 bases at V and 6 bases at J, with 17 bases between the two ends. The CDR3 loop is CASSFVLETQKTQYF. The CDR3 DNA reads TGTGCCAGCAGCTTCGTCCTGGAGACTCAGAAGACCCAGTACTTC. Using reference TRBV7-9 and TRBJ2-5 for the parts outside the CDR3, the full variable domain is DTGVSQNPRHKITKRGQNVTFRCDPISEHNRLYWYRQTLGQGPEFLTYFQNEAQLEKSRLLSDRFSAERPKGSFSTLEIQRTEQGDSAMYLCASSFVLETQKTQYFGPGTRLLVL.

This chain connects TRBV5-1 to TRBJ2-5; D is uncertain. Per the germline V gene, CDR1 is SGHRS and CDR2 is YFSETQ. V was cut by 2 bases and J by 7 bases, with 12 bases left in between. CDR3 length: 13 residues. CDR3 coding DNA: TGCGCCAGCAGCTTTAGGGTAGAGATGACCCAGTACTTC. Translated: CASSFRVEMTQYF.

In regard to this clone: Other DNA sequences in this specimen translate into the identical CDR3. The rearrangement uses TRBV27 and TRBJ1-2; 9 positions agree with TRBD1. The CDR3 has 15 amino acids. With V trimmed by 5 bases and J by 4 bases, 8 bases remained unmatched. CDR1 and CDR2 (germline): MNHEY, SMNVEV (reference sequence). CDR3 coding DNA: TGTGCCAGCAGTCTTGGACAGGGGTTGACCTATGGCTACACCTTC. Translated: CASSLGQGLTYGYTF.

About this clone: The same CDR3 arises from other DNA sequences in this sample as well. This rearrangement joins TRBV15 to TRBJ1-4, with D tentatively TRBD1 (6 bases). Trimming cost V 0 bases and J 5 bases, with 10 bases left between them. The CDR3 sequence is 15 residues long. Germline-derived CDR1 and CDR2 are LNHNV and YYDKDF (reference sequence). The CDR3 DNA reads as TGTGCCACCAGCAGAGATCGGCAGGGGAATGAAAAACTGTTTTTT. Encoded protein: CATSRDRQGNEKLFF.

The J gene is TRBJ2-3, the V gene TRBV9; D unresolved. The V gene lost 4 bases and the J gene lost 5 bases, with 5 bases spanning the gap. Germline V gene sequence: CDR1 SGDLS, CDR2 YYNGEE. This CDR3 has 11 amino acids. The CDR3 spells CASSSQDTQYF. CDR3 in DNA: TGTGCCAGCAGCAGCCAAGATACGCAGTATTTT.

The chain is built from TRBV27 and TRBJ1-2; D ambiguous. The CDR3 has 12 amino acids. Germline lookup yields CDR1 MNHEY and CDR2 SMNVEV (reference sequence). Here the CDR3 reads CAAGPANYGYTF. Here the CDR3 DNA reads TGTGCAGCGGGCCCAGCTAACTATGGCTACACCTTC.

The chain employs TRBV27 and TRBJ2-5, with 9 bases matching TRBD1. The V and J ends lost 5 bases and 4 bases, in that order; junction bases with no gene match: 8. CDR1 and CDR2 (germline): MNHEY, SMNVEV (reference sequence). This CDR3 comprises 15 residues. Here the CDR3 DNA reads TGTGCCAGCAGTAACCGGGACAGGGCAATAGAGACCCAGTACTTC. Translating gives CASSNRDRAIETQYF.

The chain carries TRBV25-1 and TRBJ2-7; maybe TRBD2 (6 bases). The CDR3 loop spans 16 amino acids. Germline-derived CDR1 and CDR2 are MGHDK and SYGVNS. Trimming left V 3 bases short and J 1 base short, with 16 bases between. CDR3 protein: CASSDFGGTLSYEQYF. CDR3 DNA sequence: TGTGCCAGCAGTGATTTTGGGGGGACCCTATCCTACGAGCAGTACTTC.

The chain recombines TRBV28 with TRBJ1-5, with D possibly TRBD1 on 5 matching bases. The CDR3 is made up of 14 amino acids. Trimming shortened V by 3 bases and J by 6 bases, and 12 bases separated the two germline ends. The germline gives CDR1 MDHEN, CDR2 SYDVKM. CDR3 amino acids: CASSFRGMGQPQHF. As DNA, the CDR3 is TGTGCCAGCAGTTTTAGGGGAATGGGTCAGCCCCAGCATTTT.

The chain is built from TRBV5-1 and TRBJ2-2; weak D call: TRBD1 (5 bases). Trimming pared 4 bases from V and 0 bases from J, leaving 7 bases between. Germline CDR1 is SGHRS and CDR2 is YFSETQ. The CDR3 consists of 14 residues. The CDR3 sequence: CASSEDTNTGELFF. DNA of the CDR3: TGCGCCAGCAGCGAGGACACGAACACCGGGGAGCTGTTTTTT.

The CDR3 region is CASSPPFAKGGSTEAFF. The DNA of the CDR3 is TGTGCCAGCAGTCCCCCGTTTGCCAAGGGGGGGAGCACTGAAGCTTTCTTT. The chain has TRBV27 and TRBJ1-1, with D possibly being TRBD1 (6 bases). The CDR3 runs to 17 residues. The germline V gene encodes CDR1 MNHEY and CDR2 SMNVEV (reference sequence). With 5 bases removed from V and 4 bases from J, the gap between germline ends came to 23 bases.